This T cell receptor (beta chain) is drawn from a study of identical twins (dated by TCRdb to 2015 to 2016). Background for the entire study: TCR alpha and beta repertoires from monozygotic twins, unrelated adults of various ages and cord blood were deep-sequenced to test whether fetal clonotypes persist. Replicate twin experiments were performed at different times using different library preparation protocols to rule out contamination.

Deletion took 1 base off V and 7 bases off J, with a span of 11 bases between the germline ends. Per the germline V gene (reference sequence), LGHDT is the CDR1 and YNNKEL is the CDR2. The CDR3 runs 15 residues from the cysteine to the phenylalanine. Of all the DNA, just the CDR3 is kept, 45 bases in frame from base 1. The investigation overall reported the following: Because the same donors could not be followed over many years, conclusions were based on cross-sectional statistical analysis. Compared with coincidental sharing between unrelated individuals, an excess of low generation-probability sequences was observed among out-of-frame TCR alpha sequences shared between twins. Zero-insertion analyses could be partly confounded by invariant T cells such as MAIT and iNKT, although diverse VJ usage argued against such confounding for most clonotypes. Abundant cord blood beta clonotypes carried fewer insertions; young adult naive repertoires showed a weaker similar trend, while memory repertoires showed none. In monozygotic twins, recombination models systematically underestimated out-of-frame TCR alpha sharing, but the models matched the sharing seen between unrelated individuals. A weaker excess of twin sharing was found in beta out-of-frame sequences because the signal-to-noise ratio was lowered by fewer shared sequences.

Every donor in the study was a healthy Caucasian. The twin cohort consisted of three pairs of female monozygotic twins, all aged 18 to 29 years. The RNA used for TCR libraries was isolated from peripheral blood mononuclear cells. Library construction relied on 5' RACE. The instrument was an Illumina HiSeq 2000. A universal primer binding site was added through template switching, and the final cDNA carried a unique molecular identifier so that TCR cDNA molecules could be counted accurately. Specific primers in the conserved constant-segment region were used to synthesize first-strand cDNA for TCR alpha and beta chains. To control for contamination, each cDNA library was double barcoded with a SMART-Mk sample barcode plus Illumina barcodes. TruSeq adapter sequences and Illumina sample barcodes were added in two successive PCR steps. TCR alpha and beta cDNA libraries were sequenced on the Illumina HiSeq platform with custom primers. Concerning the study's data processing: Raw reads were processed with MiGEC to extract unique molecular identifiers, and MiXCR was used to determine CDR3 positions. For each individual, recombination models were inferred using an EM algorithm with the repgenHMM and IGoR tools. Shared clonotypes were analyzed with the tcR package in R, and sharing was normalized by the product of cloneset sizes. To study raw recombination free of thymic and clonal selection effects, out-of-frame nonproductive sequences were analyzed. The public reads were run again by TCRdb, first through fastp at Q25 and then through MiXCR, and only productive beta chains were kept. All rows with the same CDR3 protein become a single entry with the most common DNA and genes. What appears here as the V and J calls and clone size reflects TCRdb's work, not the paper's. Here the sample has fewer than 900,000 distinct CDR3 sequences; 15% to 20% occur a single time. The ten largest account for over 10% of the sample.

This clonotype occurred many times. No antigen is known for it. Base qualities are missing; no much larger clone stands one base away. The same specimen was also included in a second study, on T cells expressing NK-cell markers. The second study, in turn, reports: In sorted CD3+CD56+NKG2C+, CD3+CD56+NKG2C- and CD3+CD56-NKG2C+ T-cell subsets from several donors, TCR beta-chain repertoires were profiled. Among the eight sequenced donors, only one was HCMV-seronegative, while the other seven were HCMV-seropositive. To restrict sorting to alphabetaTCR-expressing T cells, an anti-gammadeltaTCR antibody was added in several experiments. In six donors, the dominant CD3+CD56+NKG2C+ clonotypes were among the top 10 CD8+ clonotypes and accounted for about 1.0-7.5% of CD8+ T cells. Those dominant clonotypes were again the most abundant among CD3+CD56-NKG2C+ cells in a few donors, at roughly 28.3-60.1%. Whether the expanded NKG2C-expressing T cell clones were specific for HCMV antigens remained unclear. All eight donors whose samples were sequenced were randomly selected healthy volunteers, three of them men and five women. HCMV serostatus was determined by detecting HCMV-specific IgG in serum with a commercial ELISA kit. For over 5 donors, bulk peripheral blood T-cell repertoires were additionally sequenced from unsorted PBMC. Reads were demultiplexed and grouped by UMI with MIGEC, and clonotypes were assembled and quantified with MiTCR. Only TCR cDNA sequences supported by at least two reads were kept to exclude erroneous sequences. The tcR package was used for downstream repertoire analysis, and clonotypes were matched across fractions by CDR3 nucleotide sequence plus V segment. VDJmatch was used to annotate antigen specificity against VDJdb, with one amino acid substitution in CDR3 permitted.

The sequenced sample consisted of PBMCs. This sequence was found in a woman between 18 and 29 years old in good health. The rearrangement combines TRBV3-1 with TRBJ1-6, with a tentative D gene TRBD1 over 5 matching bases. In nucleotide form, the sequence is TGTGCCAGCAGCCAAGTCCCGCAGGGCAATTCACCCCTCCACTTT. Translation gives CASSQVPQGNSPLHF.